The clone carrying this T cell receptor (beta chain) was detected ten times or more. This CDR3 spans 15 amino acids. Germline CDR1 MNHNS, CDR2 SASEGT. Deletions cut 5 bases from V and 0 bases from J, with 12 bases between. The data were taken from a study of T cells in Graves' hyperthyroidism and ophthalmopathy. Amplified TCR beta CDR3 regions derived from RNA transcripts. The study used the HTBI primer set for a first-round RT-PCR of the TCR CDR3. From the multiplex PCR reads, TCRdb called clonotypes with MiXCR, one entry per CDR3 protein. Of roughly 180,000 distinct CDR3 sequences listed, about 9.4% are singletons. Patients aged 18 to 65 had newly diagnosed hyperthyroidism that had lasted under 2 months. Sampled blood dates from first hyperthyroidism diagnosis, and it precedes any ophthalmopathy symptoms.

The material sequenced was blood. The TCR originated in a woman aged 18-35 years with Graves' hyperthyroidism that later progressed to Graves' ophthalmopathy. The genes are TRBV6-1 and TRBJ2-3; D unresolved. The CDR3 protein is CASSFVHSSTDTQYF. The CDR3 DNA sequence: TGTGCCAGCAGTTTTGTACACTCTAGCACAGATACGCAGTATTTT.